This T cell receptor beta chain was documented in a study of cytomegalovirus exposure and HLA in healthy donors. General study findings and limits: Evidence from a later analysis indicated that most CMV-associated TCR beta chains looked HLA-restricted. Differences between HLA loci emerged in a later analysis of TCR association rates, with DRB1 most and HLA-C fewest. Analysis performed later found around 15,000 TCR beta sequences associated with HLA alleles at 0.05 false discovery rate.

The PCR was carried out with 60 Vbeta primers and 13 Jbeta primers. TCRdb's table, derived via immunoSEQ multiplex PCR, lists solely in-frame clones and lacks some. This table has some 110,000 clones, roughly 81% appearing once. Of note for this clone: As yet, its antigen is unknown.

V shed 1 base and J 5 bases; nucleotides not matched to a gene: 9. The CDR3 is 17 residues long. Per the germline V gene, CDR1 is SGHDT and CDR2 is YYEEEE. Sequenced input: PBMCs. The receptor comes from a woman aged 30 to 39 in good health and CMV-seronegative. The rearrangement links TRBV5-6 to TRBJ2-5; TRBD2 matches 12 bases. The CDR3 spells CASSLNLLAGGLETQYF. DNA of the CDR3: TGTGCCAGCAGCTTGAACCTCCTAGCGGGGGGGTTGGAGACCCAGTACTTC.